A selection of T cell receptor beta chains follows, all from one sample in a study of blood T cell repertoires in COVID-19. Sequencing used immunoSEQ multiplex PCR; TCRdb keeps in-frame clones, though not all of them. The sample consists of about 76,000 clones, 75% to 90% of them appearing once. Input material: peripheral blood. The source of these receptors is a man aged 50 or older with active COVID-19. CDR3s include the opening cysteine and the closing phenylalanine or tryptophan. The order of the fields is J gene, D gene, V gene, clone size, CDR3 protein, CDR3 DNA. D genes are given only for firm matches. Size is omitted from some rows. Given values are once, few, many or a class for expanded clones.

j_call: TRBJ2-7; d_call: TRBD1; v_call: TRBV5-1; clone_size: -; cdr3_aa: CASSSSTGRSYEQYF; cdr3_nt: TGCGCCAGCAGCTCGTCGACAGGGCGCTCCTACGAGCAGTACTTC
j_call: TRBJ2-5; d_call: TRBD1; v_call: TRBV5-4; clone_size: -; cdr3_aa: CASTRAGTGSGQETQYF; cdr3_nt: TGTGCCAGCACCAGAGCCGGGACAGGGAGTGGACAAGAGACCCAGTACTTC
j_call: TRBJ2-6; d_call: TRBD2; v_call: TRBV7-2; clone_size: -; cdr3_aa: CASTVAGASGANVLTF; cdr3_nt: TGTGCCAGCACAGTAGCGGGAGCTTCTGGGGCCAACGTCCTGACTTTC
j_call: TRBJ2-7; d_call: TRBD2; v_call: TRBV11-2; clone_size: -; cdr3_aa: CASSFAPLLAGGESYEQYF; cdr3_nt: TGTGCCAGCAGCTTCGCCCCTCTACTAGCGGGAGGTGAATCCTACGAGCAGTACTTC
j_call: TRBJ1-4; d_call: TRBD1; v_call: TRBV5-4; clone_size: -; cdr3_aa: CASSLEGTAGEKLFF; cdr3_nt: TGTGCCAGCAGCTTGGAGGGGACAGCGGGCGAAAAACTGTTTTTT
j_call: TRBJ1-1; d_call: TRBD1; v_call: TRBV11-2; clone_size: -; cdr3_aa: CASSPGQVYTEAFF; cdr3_nt: TGTGCCAGCAGCCCAGGACAGGTTTACACTGAAGCTTTCTTT
j_call: TRBJ2-6; d_call: TRBD1; v_call: TRBV6-6; clone_size: -; cdr3_aa: CASSNPRVAGGFPSGANVLTF; cdr3_nt: TGTGCCAGCAGCAACCCCCGGGTTGCAGGGGGCTTCCCCTCTGGGGCCAACGTCCTGACTTTC
j_call: TRBJ2-3; d_call: TRBD1; v_call: TRBV7-9; clone_size: -; cdr3_aa: CASSPNRGPLGDTQYF; cdr3_nt: TGTGCCAGCAGTCCAAACAGGGGGCCCTTGGGGGATACGCAGTATTTT
j_call: TRBJ2-5; d_call: -; v_call: TRBV7-3; clone_size: -; cdr3_aa: CASSFRVWETQYF; cdr3_nt: TGTGCCAGCAGCTTCAGGGTTTGGGAGACCCAGTACTTC
j_call: TRBJ1-2; d_call: TRBD1; v_call: TRBV5-1; clone_size: -; cdr3_aa: CASSTGTGAYGYTF; cdr3_nt: TGCGCCAGCAGCACTGGGACAGGGGCGTATGGCTACACCTTC
j_call: TRBJ1-5; d_call: -; v_call: TRBV7-2; clone_size: -; cdr3_aa: CASSPRNQPQHF; cdr3_nt: TGTGCCAGCAGCCCCCGGAATCAGCCCCAGCATTTT
j_call: TRBJ2-3; d_call: TRBD1; v_call: TRBV5-1; clone_size: few; cdr3_aa: CASSSTGWTDTQYF; cdr3_nt: TGCGCCAGCAGCTCGACAGGGTGGACAGATACGCAGTATTTT
j_call: TRBJ1-1; d_call: -; v_call: TRBV4-1; clone_size: -; cdr3_aa: CASSQQTEGTEAFF; cdr3_nt: TGCGCCAGCAGCCAACAGACTGAGGGCACTGAAGCTTTCTTT
j_call: TRBJ1-6; d_call: TRBD1; v_call: TRBV6-4; clone_size: few; cdr3_aa: CASSDSGQGASPLHF; cdr3_nt: TGTGCCAGCAGTGACTCGGGACAGGGGGCTTCACCCCTCCACTTT
j_call: TRBJ2-7; d_call: TRBD1; v_call: TRBV6-5; clone_size: -; cdr3_aa: CASSSPGTGGYEQYF; cdr3_nt: TGTGCCAGCAGTTCCCCCGGGACAGGGGGGTACGAGCAGTACTTC
j_call: TRBJ1-2; d_call: -; v_call: TRBV5-1; clone_size: -; cdr3_aa: CASSSGTLDYGYTF; cdr3_nt: TGCGCCAGCAGCTCGGGGACATTAGACTATGGCTACACCTTC
j_call: TRBJ2-5; d_call: -; v_call: TRBV19; clone_size: -; cdr3_aa: CASSIDLSQETQYF; cdr3_nt: TGTGCCAGTAGTATAGACCTGAGTCAAGAGACCCAGTACTTC
j_call: TRBJ2-5; d_call: TRBD2; v_call: TRBV4-1; clone_size: -; cdr3_aa: CASSPTSVPQETQYF; cdr3_nt: TGCGCCAGCAGCCCGACTAGCGTACCGCAAGAGACCCAGTACTTC
j_call: TRBJ2-1; d_call: -; v_call: TRBV4-3; clone_size: -; cdr3_aa: CASSRDKYNEQFF; cdr3_nt: TGCGCCAGCAGTCGTGACAAGTACAATGAGCAGTTCTTC
j_call: TRBJ1-1; d_call: -; v_call: TRBV7-3; clone_size: -; cdr3_aa: CASRPGTLNTEAFF; cdr3_nt: TGTGCCAGCAGACCCGGGACATTGAACACTGAAGCTTTCTTT
j_call: TRBJ1-2; d_call: TRBD1; v_call: TRBV19; clone_size: -; cdr3_aa: CASRTGANYGYTF; cdr3_nt: TGTGCCAGTAGGACAGGGGCGAACTATGGCTACACCTTC
j_call: TRBJ1-6; d_call: TRBD1; v_call: TRBV3-1/TRBV3-2; clone_size: -; cdr3_aa: CASSGGTGIDSPLHF; cdr3_nt: TGTGCCAGCAGCGGAGGGACAGGAATTGATTCACCCCTCCACTTT
j_call: TRBJ2-7; d_call: -; v_call: TRBV24-1; clone_size: -; cdr3_aa: CATSDLVGGKYEQYF; cdr3_nt: TGTGCCACCAGTGATTTAGTGGGCGGGAAGTACGAGCAGTACTTC
j_call: TRBJ2-5; d_call: TRBD2; v_call: TRBV28; clone_size: -; cdr3_aa: CASSSTGTSGSYQETQYF; cdr3_nt: TGTGCCAGCAGTTCGACCGGGACTAGCGGGAGTTACCAAGAGACCCAGTACTTC
j_call: TRBJ2-7; d_call: TRBD2; v_call: TRBV7-9; clone_size: -; cdr3_aa: CASSSGTSGSQPNF; cdr3_nt: TGTGCCAGCAGCTCCGGGACTAGCGGGAGTCAACCGAACTTC
j_call: TRBJ1-6; d_call: -; v_call: TRBV7-2; clone_size: -; cdr3_aa: CASSLSGGGSSYNSPLHF; cdr3_nt: TGTGCCAGCAGCTTATCGGGGGGTGGGAGCTCCTATAATTCACCCCTCCACTTT
j_call: TRBJ1-2; d_call: -; v_call: TRBV30; clone_size: once; cdr3_aa: CAWSTSSTSLSNYGYTF; cdr3_nt: TGTGCCTGGAGTACTAGTTCTACATCTCTAAGTAACTATGGCTACACCTTC
j_call: TRBJ2-2; d_call: -; v_call: TRBV7-9; clone_size: -; cdr3_aa: CASSLAGSQGPNTGELFF; cdr3_nt: TGTGCCAGCAGCTTAGCTGGTTCACAGGGCCCGAACACCGGGGAGCTGTTTTTT
j_call: TRBJ2-5; d_call: TRBD2; v_call: TRBV5-1; clone_size: -; cdr3_aa: CASSSGLAGAQETQYF; cdr3_nt: TGCGCCAGCAGCTCGGGACTAGCGGGGGCTCAAGAGACCCAGTACTTC
j_call: TRBJ1-5; d_call: -; v_call: TRBV5-1; clone_size: -; cdr3_aa: CASSEGPTRGGQPQHF; cdr3_nt: TGCGCCAGCAGCGAGGGACCTACAAGGGGGGGTCAGCCCCAGCATTTT
j_call: TRBJ1-2; d_call: -; v_call: TRBV28; clone_size: -; cdr3_aa: CASSSPRGGDYGYTF; cdr3_nt: TGTGCCAGCAGTTCGCCCCGGGGGGGAGACTATGGCTACACCTTC
j_call: TRBJ2-7; d_call: TRBD1; v_call: TRBV5-6; clone_size: -; cdr3_aa: CASSEPRTGGRYEQYF; cdr3_nt: TGTGCCAGCAGCGAGCCTCGGACAGGGGGCCGATACGAGCAGTACTTC
j_call: TRBJ2-7; d_call: -; v_call: TRBV5-6; clone_size: few; cdr3_aa: CASSLGFGRGEQYF; cdr3_nt: TGTGCCAGCAGCTTGGGATTCGGCAGGGGCGAGCAGTACTTC
j_call: TRBJ2-2; d_call: TRBD2; v_call: TRBV6-2/TRBV6-3; clone_size: -; cdr3_aa: CASSHMGLAETGELFF; cdr3_nt: TGTGCCAGCAGTCATATGGGACTAGCGGAAACCGGGGAGCTGTTTTTT
j_call: TRBJ2-7; d_call: TRBD1; v_call: TRBV7-9; clone_size: once; cdr3_aa: CASSPGQGRNEQYF; cdr3_nt: TGTGCCAGCAGCCCAGGACAGGGGAGAAACGAGCAGTACTTC
j_call: TRBJ1-4; d_call: -; v_call: TRBV18; clone_size: once; cdr3_aa: CASSPREWGEKLFF; cdr3_nt: TGTGCCAGCTCACCCAGGGAATGGGGTGAAAAACTGTTTTTT
j_call: TRBJ2-7; d_call: TRBD2; v_call: TRBV9; clone_size: -; cdr3_aa: CASSAGLGVGYEQYF; cdr3_nt: TGTGCCAGCAGCGCCGGACTAGGGGTAGGATACGAGCAGTACTTC
j_call: TRBJ2-5; d_call: TRBD1; v_call: TRBV5-1; clone_size: -; cdr3_aa: CASSRTGSEAETQYF; cdr3_nt: TGCGCCAGCAGCCGGACAGGGTCGGAAGCGGAGACCCAGTACTTC
j_call: TRBJ2-7; d_call: -; v_call: TRBV30; clone_size: -; cdr3_aa: CACYPTSGYEQYF; cdr3_nt: TGTGCCTGCTACCCAACTTCAGGCTACGAGCAGTACTTC
j_call: TRBJ2-4; d_call: TRBD1; v_call: TRBV5-8; clone_size: -; cdr3_aa: CASSLEQGAKSKNIQYF; cdr3_nt: TGTGCCAGCAGCCTAGAACAGGGGGCAAAATCCAAAAACATTCAGTACTTC
j_call: TRBJ2-7; d_call: -; v_call: TRBV27; clone_size: -; cdr3_aa: CASRESFTYEQYF; cdr3_nt: TGTGCCAGTAGGGAGTCTTTTACCTACGAGCAGTACTTC
j_call: TRBJ1-1; d_call: -; v_call: TRBV10-3; clone_size: -; cdr3_aa: CAISGTGSLGAFF; cdr3_nt: TGTGCCATCAGTGGCACCGGGTCCCTAGGAGCTTTCTTT
j_call: TRBJ2-7; d_call: TRBD1; v_call: TRBV6-6; clone_size: -; cdr3_aa: CASRTGTGATYEQYF; cdr3_nt: TGTGCCAGCAGAACCGGGACAGGGGCGACTTACGAGCAGTACTTC
j_call: TRBJ2-1; d_call: -; v_call: TRBV7-8; clone_size: -; cdr3_aa: CASTSSRELYNEQFF; cdr3_nt: TGTGCCAGCACCTCATCCCGGGAGCTTTACAATGAGCAGTTCTTC